A single sample gave rise to the 28 T cell receptor beta chains below, sequenced in a study of a mutant IDH1 vaccine in newly diagnosed glioma. Time point noted: baseline, week 1 (first vaccination visit). Treatment noted: pre-vaccination baseline after standard-of-care therapy. Method: immunoSEQ multiplex PCR; TCRdb's copy keeps in-frame clones and lacks some. This sample carries about 67,000 clones, over 70% of them seen once, and the ten largest clones take roughly 4.4%. Sequences were derived from peripheral blood mononuclear cells (PBMCs), sampled from a glioma patient treated with radiotherapy, temozolomide or both. The receptors shown here come from a woman aged 18-29 years with glioma. Some clones in this sample may be carry-over from other donors' samples.

V gene TRBV6-1 combines with J gene TRBJ2-7, with TRBD2 matching 14 bases. Germline V gives CDR1 MNHNS, CDR2 SASEGT. The ends lost 4 bases at V and 5 bases at J; junction bases unmatched: 4. The CDR3 is 15 amino acids. CDR3 protein: CASSAGTSGGHEQYF. In DNA form, the CDR3 reads TGTGCCAGCAGTGCGGGGACTAGCGGGGGCCACGAGCAGTACTTC.

The chain carries TRBV4-1 and TRBJ1-1; D is possibly TRBD1 (6 bases). The germline gives CDR1 MGHRA, CDR2 YSYEKL. The germline V and J ends were trimmed by 0 bases and 5 bases, with 13 bases remaining between them. The CDR3 covers 15 residues. Here the CDR3 reads CASSQDGPGETEAFF. As DNA, the CDR3 is TGCGCCAGCAGCCAAGATGGGCCAGGGGAAACTGAAGCTTTCTTT.

This chain uses TRBV29-1 with TRBJ2-3; TRBD2 matches 10 bases. The germline V gene has CDR1 SQVTM and CDR2 ANQGSEA. V was pared by 5 bases and J by 1 base, with 6 bases of the junction left unmatched. This CDR3 is 15 amino acids long. CDR3 loop: CSVSPGTSGTDTQYF. CDR3 nucleotides: TGCAGCGTTTCTCCCGGGACTAGCGGCACAGATACGCAGTATTTT.

The chain has TRBV9 and TRBJ2-5, with D possibly called TRBD1 or TRBD2 (6 bases each). Germline V CDR1 and CDR2: SGDLS, YYNGEE. The CDR3 is 13 amino acids. Trimming shortened V by 3 bases and J by 5 bases, and 11 bases separated the two germline ends. As DNA, the CDR3 is TGTGCCAGCAGCGGGGGGGCCTGGGAGACCCAGTACTTC. This gives the protein CASSGGAWETQYF.

V and J are TRBV4-3 and TRBJ2-1, with a weak D call TRBD2 (6 bases). Germline V lookup: CDR1 LGHNA, CDR2 YSLEER. The CDR3 has 13 residues. V lost 0 bases and J lost 9, with 9 bases in between. The CDR3 loop reads CASSQDPGGEQFF. The CDR3 bases are TGCGCCAGCAGCCAAGATCCCGGGGGTGAGCAGTTCTTC.

V gene TRBV29-1 combines with J gene TRBJ1-2, with TRBD1 as a possible D gene (5 bases). The germline V and J ends were trimmed by 3 bases and 9 bases, with 26 bases remaining between them. The CDR3 covers 16 residues. From germline, CDR1 is SQVTM and CDR2 ANQGSEA. CDR3 DNA: TGCAGCGTTGAGGGGCTGCGCCTACATTCCATGGCGAGCTACACCTTC. Protein product: CSVEGLRLHSMASYTF.

The chain joins TRBV5-6 to TRBJ2-2, with 13 bases that match TRBD2. V trimming: 6 bases; J trimming: 5 bases; junction bases outside the gene matches: 10. CDR3 length: 17 amino acids. Germline V gives CDR1 SGHDT, CDR2 YYEEEE. DNA for the CDR3: TGTGCCAGCACCCCCGAGGGGACTAGCGGGATTACCGGGGAGCTGTTTTTT. The encoded protein is CASTPEGTSGITGELFF.

This clone was counted between two and nine times. The chain links TRBV5-1 to TRBJ2-5; D is unclear. The CDR3 totals 14 residues. V shed 4 bases and J shed 0 bases, with 10 bases lying between them. The germline CDR1 and CDR2 sequences are SGHRS and YFSETQ. DNA of the CDR3: TGCGCCAGCAGCAGGCAAACGTACCAAGAGACCCAGTACTTC. It codes for CASSRQTYQETQYF.

A few counts support this clone. The J gene is TRBJ1-5, the V gene TRBV30, with TRBD1 matching over 7 bases. The CDR3 length is 15 residues. Germline V gives CDR1 GTSNPN, CDR2 SVGIG (reference sequence). Trimming took 2 bases from V and 6 from J; bases not matched to a gene: 10. CDR3 in amino acids: CAWSRPDRVSQPQHF. In DNA, the CDR3 is TGTGCCTGGAGTCGACCTGACAGGGTTAGTCAGCCCCAGCATTTT.

This sequence joins TRBV6-6 and TRBJ1-2, with no clear D. The CDR3 is 12 residues long. The V end lost 4 bases, the J end lost 8 bases, and 11 bases lay between the germline ends. From germline, CDR1 is MNHNY and CDR2 SVGAGI (reference sequence). CDR3 amino acids: CASSLNGSGYTF. The CDR3 DNA sequence: TGTGCCAGCAGTTTGAACGGTTCCGGCTACACCTTC.

The chain couples TRBV5-5 to TRBJ1-5, with D uncertain. Germline-derived CDR1 and CDR2 are SGHKS and YYEKEE (reference sequence). The V gene lost 0 bases and the J gene lost 3 bases, with 7 bases spanning the gap. CDR3 size: 14 residues. The CDR3 DNA is TGTGCCAGCAGCTTGGAGCAGCCCAATCAGCCCCAGCATTTT. Residues: CASSLEQPNQPQHF.

The J gene is TRBJ1-2, the V gene TRBV11-2; 8 bases line up with TRBD1. The CDR3 totals 14 residues. CDR1 and CDR2 (germline): SGHAT, FQNNGV. V gave up 1 base and J gave up 3 bases; unmatched junction bases: 1. CDR3 in amino acids: CASSLGTGYYGYTF. The CDR3 nucleotides read TGTGCCAGCAGCTTAGGGACAGGGTACTATGGCTACACCTTC. The full variable domain, rest sourced from reference TRBV11-2 and TRBJ1-2, is EAGVAQSPRYKIIEKRQSVAFWCNPISGHATLYWYQQILGQGPKLLIQFQNNGVVDDSQLPKDRFSAERLKGVDSTLKIQPAKLEDSAVYLCASSLGTGYYGYTFGSGTRLTVV.

V usage is TRBV30 and J usage is TRBJ1-3; D remains ambiguous. Germline-derived CDR1 and CDR2 are GTSNPN and SVGIG (reference sequence). The length of the CDR3 is 13 residues. V was pared by 5 bases and J by 0 bases, with 8 bases between. The CDR3 DNA reads TGTGCCTGGGCTCTGGGCTCTGGAAACACCATATATTTT. Its translation: CAWALGSGNTIYF.

This chain links TRBV27 with TRBJ2-5; either TRBD1 or TRBD2 may fit D (6 bases each). V dropped 0 bases and J dropped 5 bases, with 16 bases sitting between them. CDR3 length equals 16 residues. The V gene's germline CDR1 is MNHEY and CDR2 SMNVEV (reference sequence). CDR3 coding DNA: TGTGCCAGCAGTTTATCCCCCTTACGGGGGCGGGAGACCCAGTACTTC. It encodes CASSLSPLRGRETQYF.

This clone came up a few times. Different DNA sequences within this sample yield the same CDR3. The chain recombines TRBV29-1 with TRBJ1-1, with 8 bases aligning to TRBD1. Germline values: CDR1 SQVTM, CDR2 ANQGSEA. Unmatched junction bases numbered 1, after V lost 6 bases and J lost 1 base. This CDR3 is 12 amino acids long. The DNA of the CDR3 is TGCAGCGTGGGGACAGGGAACACTGAAGCTTTCTTT. Protein: CSVGTGNTEAFF.

This chain uses TRBV5-8 with TRBJ1-4, with a weak D call TRBD1 (6 bases). This CDR3 region has 15 residues. Trimming removed 3 bases from V and 7 bases from J, with 16 bases in between. Germline CDR1 is SGHTS and CDR2 is YDEGEE. The CDR3 sequence: CASSSRTGFSEKLFF. CDR3 nucleotide sequence: TGTGCCAGCAGCTCACGTACAGGGTTTTCTGAAAAACTGTTTTTT.

V usage is TRBV15 and J usage is TRBJ1-1, with a weak D call TRBD1 (5 bases). The CDR3 consists of 16 residues. V lost 0 bases and J 2 bases, leaving 13 bases between the germline ends. Looked up from germline, CDR1 is LNHNV and CDR2 is YYDKDF (reference sequence). The DNA for the CDR3 is TGTGCCACCAGCAGAGATCGAGGCAGGGTTAACACTGAAGCTTTCTTT. Protein product: CATSRDRGRVNTEAFF.

The chain recombines TRBV6-5 with TRBJ1-2; 7 nucleotides align to TRBD1. CDR1 MNHEY and CDR2 SVGAGI come from the germline V gene. This CDR3 comprises 13 residues. The V gene end was trimmed by 5 bases and the J gene end by 8 bases; junction bases not matched to a gene: 8. CDR3 in DNA: TGTGCCAGCAGTGTAGGACAGGTCGGGGGCTACACCTTC. This sequence encodes CASSVGQVGGYTF.

This chain links TRBV6-1 with TRBJ2-1; possibly TRBD2 for D (5 bases). Trimming cost V 3 bases and J 0 bases, with 9 bases left between them. Germline CDR1 MNHNS, CDR2 SASEGT. The CDR3 loop spans 15 amino acids. CDR3 loop: CASSERVSSYNEQFF. DNA for the CDR3: TGTGCCAGCAGTGAGCGGGTTAGCTCCTACAATGAGCAGTTCTTC.

The chain uses TRBV9 and TRBJ2-1; unclear D gene. CDR1 and CDR2 (germline): SGDLS, YYNGEE. The CDR3 spans 18 residues. V was shortened by 3 bases and J by 4 bases, with 23 bases between the two germline ends. The CDR3 nucleotides read TGTGCCAGCAGCGCCGCCCCTCTGGGCGTAATAGGATACAATGAGCAGTTCTTC. Residues: CASSAAPLGVIGYNEQFF.

The rearrangement joins TRBV10-3 to TRBJ1-1; D remains ambiguous. V was clipped by 8 bases and J by 8 bases, with 18 bases between them. Germline assignment: CDR1 ENHRY and CDR2 SYGVKD. The CDR3 is 13 amino acids. The CDR3 bases are TGTGCCATCGTACCCTCGGAAAAGGCCGAAGCTTTCTTT. Translation gives CAIVPSEKAEAFF.

The J gene is TRBJ2-7, the V gene TRBV7-8, with 8 nucleotides matching TRBD2. J lost 0 bases, V lost 4 bases, and 8 bases had no gene match. The CDR3 is 16 residues long. Looked up from germline, CDR1 is SGHVS and CDR2 is FQNEAQ. The CDR3 DNA sequence: TGTGCCAGCAGCTCCCGAGTAGCGGGGAGCTCCTACGAGCAGTACTTC. Its protein product is CASSSRVAGSSYEQYF.

J is TRBJ1-1 and V is TRBV6-4; D gene unclear. The CDR3 consists of 13 residues. Trimming stripped 5 bases from V and 0 bases from J, with 7 bases between. From germline, CDR1 is MRHNA and CDR2 SNTAGT. CDR3 in DNA: TGTGCCAGCAGTATGACCGTGAACACTGAAGCTTTCTTT. Translation: CASSMTVNTEAFF.

This clone appeared a single time. The chain uses TRBV4-1 and TRBJ1-1; D gene unclear. This CDR3 spans 15 amino acids. The V gene lost 1 base and the J gene lost 4 bases, with 13 bases spanning the gap. CDR1 and CDR2 (germline): MGHRA, YSYEKL. The CDR3, as DNA: TGCGCCAGCAGCCAAGGAGGCGTAGCAGGCACTGAAGCTTTCTTT. It translates to CASSQGGVAGTEAFF.

The chain employs TRBV2 and TRBJ2-2; 9 bases are a match to TRBD1. J was trimmed by 0 bases and V by 3 bases; bases with no gene match: 8. Germline V CDR1 and CDR2: SNHLY, FYNNEI. The CDR3 spans 18 residues. CDR3 amino acids: CASSEGTGWDSNTGELFF. For the CDR3, the DNA is TGTGCCAGCAGTGAGGGGACAGGGTGGGATTCGAACACCGGGGAGCTGTTTTTT.

This clone was detected only once. The chain uses TRBV5-6 and TRBJ2-2; D gene unclear. Germline assignment: CDR1 SGHDT and CDR2 YYEEEE. Deletions cut 2 bases from V and 6 bases from J, with 14 bases between. The CDR3 has 15 residues. CDR3: CASSFYPESSGELFF. DNA for the CDR3: TGTGCCAGCAGCTTCTATCCGGAGTCCTCCGGGGAGCTGTTTTTT.

This clone was counted only a few times. This chain links TRBV19 with TRBJ2-1; 8 bases map to TRBD1. Germline V gene sequence: CDR1 LNHDA, CDR2 SQIVND (reference sequence). The V segment lost 11 bases and the J segment 4 bases; nucleotides outside the gene matches: 10. This CDR3 contains 14 residues. CDR3 coding DNA: TGTGCCTCCCGCCGGGACAGGCTTTACAATGAGCAGTTCTTC. This gives the protein CASRRDRLYNEQFF.

J is TRBJ2-2 and V is TRBV7-8; D is tentatively TRBD1 or TRBD2 (5 bases each). This CDR3 comprises 16 residues. V lost 5 bases and J 1 base, leaving 14 bases between the germline ends. Germline V lookup: CDR1 SGHVS, CDR2 FQNEAQ. The CDR3 DNA sequence: TGTGCCAGCAGCCGAGGGGCCCCAGTGAACACCGGGGAGCTGTTTTTT. Protein product: CASSRGAPVNTGELFF.